These 4 T cell receptor beta chains share one sample of origin, sequenced in a study of T cells in tuberculosis. Clones were sequenced by immunoSEQ multiplex PCR, and TCRdb holds only the in-frame ones, with some missing. This table holds 30,000 to 45,000 clones, about 93% found once. Sequencing used PBMCs. These receptors were taken from a donor between 10 and 35 years old with latent tuberculosis or without tuberculosis infection.

This clone was detected only a few times. The chain is built from TRBV5-1 and TRBJ1-5, with 11 bases matching TRBD1. Germline assignment: CDR1 SGHRS and CDR2 YFSETQ. This CDR3 region has 16 residues. V shed 0 bases, J shed 7 bases, and the junction held 6 bases outside the gene matches. CDR3 loop: CASSLGTGGNSQPQHF. CDR3 sequence (DNA): TGCGCCAGCAGCTTGGGGACAGGGGGCAACTCACAGCCCCAGCATTTT.

The chain links TRBV5-1 to TRBJ2-2; D is undetermined. Germline assignment: CDR1 SGHRS and CDR2 YFSETQ. This CDR3 region has 12 residues. V was clipped by 0 bases and J by 8 bases, with 5 bases between them. CDR3 sequence (DNA): TGCGCCAGCAGCTTGGCCTTGGGGGAGCTGTTTTTT. This gives the protein CASSLALGELFF.

The chain combines TRBV20-1 with TRBJ2-7; D is ambiguous. V was cut by 5 bases and J by 6 bases, with 11 bases left in between. The CDR3 sequence is 11 residues long. Per germline, CDR1 DFQATT and CDR2 SNEGSKA (reference sequence). CDR3 amino acids: CSASRSGEQYF. The CDR3 DNA reads TGCAGTGCTTCCCGGTCCGGCGAGCAGTACTTC.

The CDR3 DNA follows: TGTGCCACTAACCAGGACAGGGGTCATTCACCCCTCCACTTT. Protein: CATNQDRGHSPLHF. The rearrangement links TRBV28 to TRBJ1-6, with 9 nucleotides matching TRBD1. The CDR3 has 14 residues. The V segment lost 10 bases and the J segment 8 bases; nucleotides outside the gene matches: 9. Per the germline V gene, CDR1 is MDHEN and CDR2 is SYDVKM. Drawing the rest from reference TRBV28 and TRBJ1-6, the complete variable domain is DVKVTQSSRYLVKRTGEKVFLECVQDMDHENMFWYRQDPGLGLRLIYFSYDVKMKEKGDIPEGYSVSREKKERFSLILESASTNQTSMYLCATNQDRGHSPLHFGNGTRLTVT.